Each of the 15 T cell receptor beta chains below was sequenced from the same sample in a study of cytomegalovirus exposure and HLA in healthy donors. The data were produced by immunoSEQ multiplex PCR, yet TCRdb's version contains in-frame clones alone and is incomplete. The sample includes some 110,000 clones, 70% to 90% of them seen just once. The sample consisted of PBMCs. The source of these receptors is a man younger than 30 in good health and CMV-seronegative.

This chain joins TRBV6-1 and TRBJ1-5; D remains unclear. The CDR3 is 18 amino acids. The germline gives CDR1 MNHNS, CDR2 SASEGT. Trimming took off 4 bases at V and 0 bases at J, with 19 bases between the two ends. In nucleotides, the CDR3 is TGTGCCAGCAGTGCCTCTCTGCCTCAGTCGTATAGCAATCAGCCCCAGCATTTT. It yields the protein CASSASLPQSYSNQPQHF.

The chain combines TRBV28 with TRBJ1-3, with D unresolved. This CDR3 has 12 amino acids. The germline gives CDR1 MDHEN, CDR2 SYDVKM. Trimming shortened V by 6 bases and J by 4 bases, and 7 bases separated the two germline ends. Here the CDR3 DNA reads TGTGCCAGCAGCCTTCTCGGAAACACCATATATTTT. It translates to CASSLLGNTIYF.

This chain joins TRBV19 and TRBJ1-5; TRBD1 agrees at 9 bases. The germline V gene has CDR1 LNHDA and CDR2 SQIVND (reference sequence). The length of the CDR3 is 16 residues. Germline trimming cut 5 bases from V and 4 bases from J; bases unmatched to any gene: 9. As DNA, the CDR3 is TGTGCCAGTAGTCTTATCGGGACAGGGTTTAATCAGCCCCAGCATTTT. Translation gives CASSLIGTGFNQPQHF.

The chain couples TRBV10-1 to TRBJ2-1, with unresolved D. Germline V lookup: CDR1 WNHNN, CDR2 SYGVQD (reference sequence). The germline V and J ends were trimmed by 2 bases and 9 bases, with 11 bases remaining between them. This CDR3 has 13 residues. The CDR3 region has the DNA TGCGCCAGCAGTGAGAGAGGTAGTGGTGAGCAGTTCTTC. Its translation: CASSERGSGEQFF.

The chain links TRBV7-2 to TRBJ1-2; 8 positions match TRBD1. The length of the CDR3 is 14 residues. Per germline, CDR1 SGHTA and CDR2 FQGNSA. Unmatched junction bases numbered 2, after V lost 1 base and J lost 4 bases. Here the CDR3 reads CASSLGQGTYGYTF. CDR3 DNA: TGTGCCAGCAGCTTAGGACAGGGGACCTATGGCTACACCTTC.

This sequence joins TRBV4-1 and TRBJ2-3; 10 bases fit TRBD2. Trimming cost V 4 bases and J 4 bases; bases outside gene matches: 11. Germline V CDR1 and CDR2: MGHRA, YSYEKL. The CDR3 is made up of 17 amino acids. The CDR3 DNA reads as TGCGCCAGCAGCCGCATCGGAGCTAGCGGGAGTGCAGATACGCAGTATTTT. Its translation: CASSRIGASGSADTQYF.

The chain carries TRBV5-1 and TRBJ2-3; 11 bases are a match to TRBD2. The length of the CDR3 is 16 residues. J lost 0 bases, V lost 3 bases, and 3 bases had no gene match. The germline V gene has CDR1 SGHRS and CDR2 YFSETQ. CDR3 amino acids: CASSYTSGGSTDTQYF. The CDR3 DNA reads TGCGCCAGCAGCTACACTAGCGGGGGAAGCACAGATACGCAGTATTTT.

This chain joins TRBV16 and TRBJ2-5; tentatively, D is TRBD2 (5 bases). Trimming removed 2 bases at V and 5 bases at J, with 9 bases between. Germline values: CDR1 KGHSY, CDR2 FQNENV. The CDR3 length is 13 residues. The CDR3, as DNA: TGTGCCAGCAGCCAAGAGGGCTTTGAGACCCAGTACTTC. Translating gives CASSQEGFETQYF.

This chain connects TRBV11-2 to TRBJ1-1; D is undetermined. Germline V lookup: CDR1 SGHAT, CDR2 FQNNGV. There are 12 residues in the CDR3. With 0 bases removed from V and 9 bases from J, the gap between germline ends came to 8 bases. CDR3 sequence: CASSLDKEKAFF. The CDR3 nucleotides are TGTGCCAGCAGCTTAGACAAGGAGAAAGCTTTCTTT.

This chain connects TRBV27 to TRBJ2-7; 15 bases are a match to TRBD2. The CDR3 has 16 amino acids. The junction had 6 bases not matched to a gene; V was cut back by 6 bases and J by 3 bases. CDR1 MNHEY and CDR2 SMNVEV come from the germline V gene (reference sequence). CDR3 in DNA: TGTGCCAGCAGACCGGGACTAGCGGGAGGTTACTACGAGCAGTACTTC. Protein product: CASRPGLAGGYYEQYF.

The chain is built from TRBV5-1 and TRBJ2-3, with TRBD2 matching over 8 bases. V lost 4 bases, J lost 2 bases, and 6 bases stayed unmatched. The germline gives CDR1 SGHRS, CDR2 YFSETQ. CDR3 length: 15 amino acids. CDR3 coding DNA: TGCGCCAGCAGCGTAAATAGCGGGACCACAGATACGCAGTATTTT. Protein sequence: CASSVNSGTTDTQYF.

A single count supports this clone. This sequence joins TRBV7-2 and TRBJ2-2; D is possibly TRBD2 (6 bases). CDR3 size: 15 residues. Trimming pared 2 bases from V and 5 bases from J, leaving 12 bases between. Germline V gene lookup returns CDR1 SGHTA and CDR2 FQGNSA. CDR3 in amino acids: CASSLRLGVTGELFF. Written as DNA, the CDR3 is TGTGCCAGCAGCTTACGACTAGGGGTGACCGGGGAGCTGTTTTTT.

The rearrangement uses TRBV18 and TRBJ1-2; the match to TRBD1 covers 8 bases. In germline, CDR1 is KGHSH, CDR2 LQKENI. CDR3 size: 14 residues. V lost 3 bases, J lost 4 bases, and 4 bases stayed unmatched. CDR3 coding DNA: TGTGCCAGCTCACCGGGACAGGACTCCTATGGCTACACCTTC. Its translation is CASSPGQDSYGYTF.

V and J are TRBV10-1 and TRBJ2-5, with D perhaps TRBD2 (6 bases). The CDR3 is made up of 14 amino acids. V was cut by 0 bases and J by 4 bases, with 9 bases left in between. Germline assignment: CDR1 WNHNN and CDR2 SYGVQD (reference sequence). The CDR3, as DNA: TGCGCCAGCAGTGAGTCGGGACTTCCAGAGACCCAGTACTTC. This codes for CASSESGLPETQYF.

The chain uses TRBV2 and TRBJ1-5; 8 positions agree with TRBD1. Germline V CDR1 and CDR2: SNHLY, FYNNEI. The CDR3 consists of 16 residues. V gave up 6 bases and J gave up 7 bases; unmatched junction bases: 14. In DNA, the CDR3 is TGTGCCAGCAGCCTAAAGAGGGACAGGTTCTTCCAGCCCCAGCATTTT. Its translation: CASSLKRDRFFQPQHF.